The 11 T cell receptor beta chains presented below share a single source sample, sequenced in a study of T cell responses to AZD1222 COVID-19 vaccine. TCRdb's copy holds only in-frame clones and misses some; the assay was immunoSEQ multiplex PCR. The repertoire includes 100,000 to 150,000 clones, 88% of them detected once, and about 6% sits in the top ten. The source was peripheral blood, collected on day 0 of AZD1222 vaccination. The receptors originated from an adult in good health.

CDR3 sequence: CASSSIGGGETQYF. The CDR3 bases are TGCGCCAGCAGCTCTATTGGCGGTGGAGAGACCCAGTACTTC. The rearrangement joins TRBV5-1 to TRBJ2-5; D gene uncertain. The CDR3 spans 14 residues. V lost 3 bases to trimming and J lost 4 bases, with 13 bases between them. Looked up from germline, CDR1 is SGHRS and CDR2 is YFSETQ.

The chain recombines TRBV28 with TRBJ1-2; TRBD1 is a possible D gene (6 bases). CDR1 and CDR2 from the germline V gene are MDHEN and SYDVKM. V dropped 2 bases and J dropped 8 bases, with 15 bases sitting between them. The CDR3 sequence is 14 residues long. DNA of the CDR3: TGTGCCAGCAGTTTAAAGTTGACAGGTCGGGGCTACACCTTC. It is translated as CASSLKLTGRGYTF.

The chain uses TRBV19 and TRBJ2-2, with D unresolved. CDR3 length: 13 amino acids. CDR1 is LNHDA, CDR2 SQIVND, per germline (reference sequence). V lost 0 bases and J lost 4, with 3 bases in between. CDR3 coding DNA: TGTGCCAGTAGTATAGAGGTCACCGGGGAGCTGTTTTTT. Residues: CASSIEVTGELFF.

This clone appeared once. The rearrangement joins TRBV4-2 to TRBJ2-5; 9 bases fit TRBD2. CDR3 length: 16 amino acids. Unmatched junction bases numbered 4, after V lost 1 base and J lost 1 base. In germline, CDR1 is LGHNA, CDR2 YNFKEQ. CDR3 sequence reads: CASSQGASGAQETQYF. The CDR3 DNA follows: TGTGCCAGCAGCCAAGGGGCTAGCGGGGCCCAAGAGACCCAGTACTTC.

The chain links TRBV12-5 to TRBJ2-2, with a tentative D call TRBD1 (6 bases). The CDR3 length is 16 residues. V was clipped by 4 bases and J by 1 base, with 13 bases between them. Germline V lookup: CDR1 LGHNT, CDR2 FRNRAP. The chain's CDR3 is CASGSPTGKNTGELFF. The DNA for the CDR3 is TGTGCTAGTGGTTCTCCGACAGGAAAGAACACCGGGGAGCTGTTTTTT.

This sequence joins TRBV27 and TRBJ1-1, with D unresolved. The CDR3 totals 15 residues. In germline, CDR1 is MNHEY, CDR2 SMNVEV (reference sequence). Deletions cut 5 bases from V and 4 bases from J, with 17 bases between. The CDR3 region has the DNA TGTGCCAGCAGTCCCGCGTCCGGAGCGCGCACTGAAGCTTTCTTT. This gives the protein CASSPASGARTEAFF.

The chain recombines TRBV5-5 with TRBJ1-2; possible D gene TRBD1, 6 bases. V was shortened by 2 bases and J by 4 bases, with 15 bases between the two germline ends. The CDR3 loop spans 15 amino acids. Germline-derived CDR1 and CDR2 are SGHKS and YYEKEE (reference sequence). CDR3 in amino acids: CASSLGQGFFYGYTF. The CDR3 DNA follows: TGTGCCAGCAGCTTAGGTCAGGGGTTCTTCTATGGCTACACCTTC.

The V and J genes are TRBV6-2 or TRBV6-3 and TRBJ1-5, with D perhaps TRBD1 (5 bases). This CDR3 region has 14 residues. The V end was cut by 4 bases, the J end by 6 bases, with 13 bases between. Germline V gene sequence: CDR1 MNHEY, CDR2 SVGEGT. CDR3 nucleotides: TGTGCCAGCAGTTCTTGGGGGGATCGTCAGCCCCAGCATTTT. It specifies CASSSWGDRQPQHF.

V usage is TRBV7-8 and J usage is TRBJ1-1; D remains ambiguous. CDR3 size: 16 residues. Germline V gene data show CDR1 as SGHVS and CDR2 as FQNEAQ. V lost 2 bases to trimming and J lost 0 bases, with 13 bases between them. The CDR3 loop is CASSLTRGHMNTEAFF. The DNA of the CDR3 is TGTGCCAGCAGCTTAACACGCGGTCACATGAACACTGAAGCTTTCTTT.

V usage is TRBV29-1 and J usage is TRBJ2-7, with 7 positions matching TRBD1. Per the germline V gene, CDR1 is SQVTM and CDR2 is ANQGSEA. Trimming removed 6 bases from V and 0 bases from J; junction bases left unmatched: 8. CDR3 length: 14 residues. The chain's CDR3 is CSVRGQDTSYEQYF. CDR3 bases: TGCAGCGTCCGAGGACAGGATACCTCCTACGAGCAGTACTTC.

The chain recombines TRBV9 with TRBJ1-6; D call uncertain. CDR1 and CDR2 (germline): SGDLS, YYNGEE. The CDR3 spans 12 residues. The V and J ends lost 4 bases and 10 bases respectively, with 9 bases between them. DNA for the CDR3: TGTGCCAGCAGCTTGAGAGACTCACCCCTCCACTTT. Protein product: CASSLRDSPLHF.